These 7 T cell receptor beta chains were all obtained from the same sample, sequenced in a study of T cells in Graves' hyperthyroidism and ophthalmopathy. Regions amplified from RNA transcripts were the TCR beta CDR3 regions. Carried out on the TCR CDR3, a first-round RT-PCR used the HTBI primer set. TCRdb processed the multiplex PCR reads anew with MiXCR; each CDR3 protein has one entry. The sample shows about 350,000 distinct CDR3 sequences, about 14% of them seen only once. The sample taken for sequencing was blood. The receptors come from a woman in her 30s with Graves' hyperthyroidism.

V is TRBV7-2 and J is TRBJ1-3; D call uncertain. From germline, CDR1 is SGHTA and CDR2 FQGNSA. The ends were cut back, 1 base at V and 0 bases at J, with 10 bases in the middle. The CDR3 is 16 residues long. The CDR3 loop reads CASSLEVGSSGNTIYF. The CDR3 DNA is TGTGCCAGCAGCTTAGAAGTGGGCAGCTCTGGAAACACCATATATTTT.

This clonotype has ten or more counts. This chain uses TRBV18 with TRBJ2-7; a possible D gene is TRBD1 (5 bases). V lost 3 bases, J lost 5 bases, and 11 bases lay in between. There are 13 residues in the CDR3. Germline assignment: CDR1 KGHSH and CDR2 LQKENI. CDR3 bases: TGTGCCAGCTCACCGGTCAGGGAACACGAGCAGTACTTC. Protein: CASSPVREHEQYF.

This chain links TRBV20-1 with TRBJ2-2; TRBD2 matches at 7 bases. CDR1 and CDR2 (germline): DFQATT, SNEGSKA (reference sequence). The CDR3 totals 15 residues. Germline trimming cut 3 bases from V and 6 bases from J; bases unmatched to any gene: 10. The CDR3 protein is CSASKAGAEAGELFF. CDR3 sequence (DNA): TGCAGTGCTAGTAAGGCGGGAGCCGAGGCCGGGGAGCTGTTTTTT.

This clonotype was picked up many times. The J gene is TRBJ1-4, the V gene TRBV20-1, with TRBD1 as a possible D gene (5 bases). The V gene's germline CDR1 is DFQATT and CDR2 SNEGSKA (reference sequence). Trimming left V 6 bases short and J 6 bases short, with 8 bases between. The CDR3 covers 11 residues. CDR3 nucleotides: TGCAGTGCGAGGGGAGATGAAAAACTGTTTTTT. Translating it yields CSARGDEKLFF.

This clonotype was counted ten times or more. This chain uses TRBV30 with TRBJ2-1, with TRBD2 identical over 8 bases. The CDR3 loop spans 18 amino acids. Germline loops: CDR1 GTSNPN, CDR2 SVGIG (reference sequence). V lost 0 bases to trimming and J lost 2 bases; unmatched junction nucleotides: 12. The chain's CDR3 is CAWSVPRSGSGTYNEQFF. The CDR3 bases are TGTGCCTGGAGTGTACCCCGAAGCGGGAGTGGGACCTACAATGAGCAGTTCTTC.

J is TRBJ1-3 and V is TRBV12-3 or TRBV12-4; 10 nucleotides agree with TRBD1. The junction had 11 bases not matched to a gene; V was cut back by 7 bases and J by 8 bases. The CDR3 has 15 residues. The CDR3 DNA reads TGTGCCAGCACCCCGGGACAGGGGAAGGAACACACCATATATTTT. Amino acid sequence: CASTPGQGKEHTIYF.

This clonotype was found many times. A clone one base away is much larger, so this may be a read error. CDR3 in amino acids: CASSFRQGLEQFF. The CDR3 region has the DNA TGTGCCAGCAGCTTTAGACAGGGTCTTGAGCAGTTCTTC. The chain combines TRBV27 with TRBJ2-1; 7 bases agree with TRBD1. The V segment lost 6 bases and the J segment 9 bases; nucleotides outside the gene matches: 8. The germline CDR1 and CDR2 sequences are MNHEY and SMNVEV (reference sequence). The CDR3 totals 13 residues.